A selection of T cell receptor beta chains follows, all from one sample in a study of T cell responses to AZD1222 COVID-19 vaccine. Repertoires were generated with immunoSEQ multiplex PCR, while TCRdb's copy carries only in-frame clones and drops some. The sample includes about 200,000 clones, approximately 92% of them seen just once. The sample in question was peripheral blood, obtained on day 0 of AZD1222 vaccination. The receptors originated from an adult in good health. CDR3s include the opening cysteine and the closing phenylalanine or tryptophan. A D gene is named only where the DNA matches it firmly. Size is stated for part of the rows, as once, few or many counts, or as a class when the clone is expanded.

J gene: TRBJ2-2; V gene: TRBV6-6; clone size: NA; D gene: NA; CDR3 protein: CASSYGFTGELFF; CDR3 DNA: TGTGCCAGCAGTTACGGGTTCACCGGGGAGCTGTTTTTT
J gene: TRBJ2-5; V gene: TRBV24-1; clone size: NA; D gene: TRBD1; CDR3 protein: CATSDWGQGAGQETQYF; CDR3 DNA: TGTGCCACCAGTGATTGGGGACAGGGGGCGGGTCAAGAGACCCAGTACTTC
J gene: TRBJ1-4; V gene: TRBV30; clone size: NA; D gene: TRBD1; CDR3 protein: CAWGSRDRGEKLFF; CDR3 DNA: TGTGCCTGGGGGAGCCGGGACAGGGGCGAAAAACTGTTTTTT
J gene: TRBJ1-6; V gene: TRBV28; clone size: NA; D gene: NA; CDR3 protein: CASRSAKLYNSPLHF; CDR3 DNA: TGTGCCAGCAGGAGTGCCAAACTCTATAATTCACCCCTCCACTTT
J gene: TRBJ2-7; V gene: TRBV10-3; clone size: NA; D gene: NA; CDR3 protein: CASLRDTGNEQYF; CDR3 DNA: TGTGCCAGCCTCCGGGACACGGGCAACGAGCAGTACTTC
J gene: TRBJ2-1; V gene: TRBV20-1; clone size: NA; D gene: TRBD1; CDR3 protein: CSARRDREQFF; CDR3 DNA: TGCAGTGCTAGGCGGGACAGGGAGCAGTTCTTC
J gene: TRBJ2-1; V gene: TRBV10-2; clone size: NA; D gene: TRBD2; CDR3 protein: CASKLTSGAGGEQFF; CDR3 DNA: TGCGCCAGCAAGCTGACTAGCGGGGCGGGTGGTGAGCAGTTCTTC
J gene: TRBJ2-3; V gene: TRBV28; clone size: NA; D gene: NA; CDR3 protein: CASSSAIFGVTDTQYF; CDR3 DNA: TGTGCCAGCAGTTCAGCAATATTTGGCGTCACAGATACGCAGTATTTT
J gene: TRBJ1-2; V gene: TRBV7-9; clone size: NA; D gene: TRBD1; CDR3 protein: CASSLGTGTYGYTF; CDR3 DNA: TGTGCCAGCAGCCTAGGGACAGGGACATATGGCTACACCTTC
J gene: TRBJ1-5; V gene: TRBV6-6; clone size: NA; D gene: TRBD1; CDR3 protein: CASSLPGTGEIQPQHF; CDR3 DNA: TGTGCCAGCAGCCTCCCAGGGACAGGGGAGATTCAGCCCCAGCATTTT
J gene: TRBJ1-4; V gene: TRBV29-1; clone size: NA; D gene: NA; CDR3 protein: CSVSGRLNEKLFF; CDR3 DNA: TGCAGCGTTTCGGGACGCCTTAATGAAAAACTGTTTTTT
J gene: TRBJ1-2; V gene: TRBV7-2; clone size: NA; D gene: NA; CDR3 protein: CASSAAQGKGSYGYTF; CDR3 DNA: TGTGCCAGCAGCGCAGCGCAGGGAAAGGGGTCCTATGGCTACACCTTC
J gene: TRBJ2-7; V gene: TRBV4-1; clone size: once; D gene: TRBD2; CDR3 protein: CASSPSGGPVTYEQYF; CDR3 DNA: TGCGCCAGCAGCCCCAGCGGGGGACCTGTAACCTACGAGCAGTACTTC
J gene: TRBJ1-2; V gene: TRBV19; clone size: NA; D gene: NA; CDR3 protein: CASKTGMGYGYTF; CDR3 DNA: TGTGCCAGCAAAACAGGGATGGGCTATGGCTACACCTTC
J gene: TRBJ2-1; V gene: TRBV19; clone size: NA; D gene: NA; CDR3 protein: CASRKGQGPTYNEQFF; CDR3 DNA: TGTGCCAGTAGAAAGGGGCAGGGGCCCACGTACAATGAGCAGTTCTTC
J gene: TRBJ1-6; V gene: TRBV9; clone size: NA; D gene: NA; CDR3 protein: CASSVGQASNSPLHF; CDR3 DNA: TGTGCCAGCAGCGTAGGTCAAGCCTCTAATTCACCCCTCCACTTT
J gene: TRBJ1-4; V gene: TRBV5-6; clone size: NA; D gene: TRBD1; CDR3 protein: CASSFVGTAGNEKLFF; CDR3 DNA: TGTGCCAGCAGCTTCGTGGGGACAGCTGGAAATGAAAAACTGTTTTTT
J gene: TRBJ2-7; V gene: TRBV6-5; clone size: NA; D gene: NA; CDR3 protein: CASTQKRGHYEQYF; CDR3 DNA: TGTGCCAGCACTCAAAAGAGGGGTCATTACGAGCAGTACTTC
J gene: TRBJ2-3; V gene: TRBV11-3; clone size: NA; D gene: NA; CDR3 protein: CASSLGSDTQYF; CDR3 DNA: TGTGCCAGCAGCTTAGGTAGTGATACGCAGTATTTT
J gene: TRBJ2-3; V gene: TRBV7-2; clone size: NA; D gene: NA; CDR3 protein: CASSSLDFPDTQYF; CDR3 DNA: TGTGCCAGCAGCTCCTTGGACTTTCCAGATACGCAGTATTTT
J gene: TRBJ2-1; V gene: TRBV2; clone size: NA; D gene: NA; CDR3 protein: CASRGVGYNEQFF; CDR3 DNA: TGTGCCAGCAGGGGAGTGGGGTACAATGAGCAGTTCTTC
J gene: TRBJ1-5; V gene: TRBV7-2; clone size: NA; D gene: NA; CDR3 protein: CASSSVGVNQPQHF; CDR3 DNA: TGTGCCAGCAGTTCGGTGGGGGTCAATCAGCCCCAGCATTTT
J gene: TRBJ2-2; V gene: TRBV7-3; clone size: NA; D gene: NA; CDR3 protein: CASSPPWDLGGELFF; CDR3 DNA: TGTGCCAGCAGTCCTCCCTGGGACTTGGGCGGGGAGCTGTTTTTT
J gene: TRBJ1-2; V gene: TRBV5-1; clone size: NA; D gene: NA; CDR3 protein: CASSPSSGETNYGYTF; CDR3 DNA: TGCGCCAGCAGCCCGTCCTCTGGCGAAACTAACTATGGCTACACCTTC
J gene: TRBJ2-3; V gene: TRBV14; clone size: NA; D gene: NA; CDR3 protein: CASSQVRQGRAGTQYF; CDR3 DNA: TGTGCCAGCAGCCAAGTGAGGCAGGGGCGGGCTGGTACGCAGTATTTT
J gene: TRBJ2-1; V gene: TRBV5-4; clone size: NA; D gene: NA; CDR3 protein: CASSESGSYNEQFF; CDR3 DNA: TGTGCCAGCAGCGAATCCGGGAGCTACAATGAGCAGTTCTTC
J gene: TRBJ2-2; V gene: TRBV2; clone size: NA; D gene: NA; CDR3 protein: CASSEQVTGELFF; CDR3 DNA: TGTGCCAGCAGTGAACAGGTCACCGGGGAGCTGTTTTTT
J gene: TRBJ1-3; V gene: TRBV6-6; clone size: NA; D gene: NA; CDR3 protein: CASSFEGSSGNTIYF; CDR3 DNA: TGTGCCAGCAGTTTTGAGGGCAGCTCTGGAAACACCATATATTTT
J gene: TRBJ2-1; V gene: TRBV2; clone size: NA; D gene: TRBD2; CDR3 protein: CARSQRGDNEQFF; CDR3 DNA: TGTGCCAGGTCCCAGCGGGGGGACAATGAGCAGTTCTTC
J gene: TRBJ2-2; V gene: TRBV5-6; clone size: NA; D gene: NA; CDR3 protein: CASSLAWANTGELFF; CDR3 DNA: TGTGCCAGCAGCTTGGCCTGGGCGAACACCGGGGAGCTGTTTTTT
J gene: TRBJ1-4; V gene: TRBV5-1; clone size: NA; D gene: NA; CDR3 protein: CASSNGANERKLFF; CDR3 DNA: TGCGCCAGCAGCAACGGGGCTAATGAAAGGAAACTGTTTTTT
J gene: TRBJ1-5; V gene: TRBV7-2; clone size: once; D gene: NA; CDR3 protein: CASSLDGNQPQHF; CDR3 DNA: TGTGCCAGCAGCTTAGACGGGAATCAGCCCCAGCATTTT
J gene: TRBJ2-3; V gene: TRBV24-1; clone size: NA; D gene: TRBD1; CDR3 protein: CATSAPDRQGRPDTQYF; CDR3 DNA: TGTGCCACCAGTGCCCCCGACCGACAGGGGAGGCCAGATACGCAGTATTTT
J gene: TRBJ2-5; V gene: TRBV4-2; clone size: once; D gene: TRBD2; CDR3 protein: CASSPTGGPETQYF; CDR3 DNA: TGTGCCAGCAGCCCGACGGGGGGGCCAGAGACCCAGTACTTC
J gene: TRBJ2-7; V gene: TRBV6-5; clone size: NA; D gene: NA; CDR3 protein: CASSSRGEQYF; CDR3 DNA: TGTGCCAGCAGTTCCAGGGGCGAGCAGTACTTC
J gene: TRBJ1-5; V gene: TRBV6-1; clone size: NA; D gene: NA; CDR3 protein: CASSEIEGYQPQHF; CDR3 DNA: TGTGCCAGCAGTGAAATTGAAGGTTATCAGCCCCAGCATTTT
J gene: TRBJ2-7; V gene: TRBV7-9; clone size: NA; D gene: NA; CDR3 protein: CASSPQGDEQYF; CDR3 DNA: TGTGCCAGCAGCCCTCAAGGGGACGAGCAGTACTTC
J gene: TRBJ1-1; V gene: TRBV7-9; clone size: NA; D gene: NA; CDR3 protein: CASSPSRGRSGAFF; CDR3 DNA: TGTGCCAGCAGCCCTAGCCGGGGGCGCTCAGGGGCTTTCTTT
J gene: TRBJ1-3; V gene: TRBV5-4; clone size: once; D gene: NA; CDR3 protein: CASSPDSLSGNTIYF; CDR3 DNA: TGTGCCAGCAGCCCCGACAGCCTCTCTGGAAACACCATATATTTT
J gene: TRBJ2-4; V gene: TRBV29-1; clone size: NA; D gene: TRBD2; CDR3 protein: CSVEGTSGGIQYF; CDR3 DNA: TGCAGCGTTGAAGGGACTAGCGGAGGGATTCAGTACTTC
J gene: TRBJ1-1; V gene: TRBV11-3; clone size: NA; D gene: NA; CDR3 protein: CASSLKRMSEAFF; CDR3 DNA: TGTGCCAGCAGCTTAAAGAGGATGTCTGAAGCTTTCTTT
J gene: TRBJ1-1; V gene: TRBV19; clone size: NA; D gene: NA; CDR3 protein: CASSIAVVAFF; CDR3 DNA: TGTGCCAGTAGTATCGCAGTGGTAGCTTTCTTT
J gene: TRBJ1-2; V gene: TRBV28; clone size: NA; D gene: TRBD1; CDR3 protein: CASSINRGHYGYTF; CDR3 DNA: TGTGCCAGCAGTATAAACAGGGGGCACTATGGCTACACCTTC
J gene: TRBJ2-7; V gene: TRBV3-1/TRBV3-2; clone size: NA; D gene: NA; CDR3 protein: CASSQVAAGSYEQYF; CDR3 DNA: TGTGCCAGCAGCCAAGTGGCCGCTGGGTCTTACGAGCAGTACTTC
J gene: TRBJ2-3; V gene: TRBV9; clone size: NA; D gene: TRBD2; CDR3 protein: CASSVIAGPSYTQYF; CDR3 DNA: TGTGCCAGCAGCGTAATAGCGGGTCCCTCGTATACGCAGTATTTT
J gene: TRBJ1-6; V gene: TRBV9; clone size: once; D gene: NA; CDR3 protein: CASSPQGNNSPLHF; CDR3 DNA: TGTGCCAGCAGCCCACAGGGAAATAATTCACCCCTCCACTTT
J gene: TRBJ1-2; V gene: TRBV30; clone size: NA; D gene: NA; CDR3 protein: CAWSLTEYGYTF; CDR3 DNA: TGTGCCTGGAGTCTAACGGAATATGGCTACACCTTC
J gene: TRBJ2-1; V gene: TRBV7-3; clone size: NA; D gene: TRBD2; CDR3 protein: CASSLIAGQKYNEQFF; CDR3 DNA: TGTGCCAGCAGCTTAATAGCGGGGCAAAAATACAATGAGCAGTTCTTC
J gene: TRBJ2-1; V gene: TRBV12-3/TRBV12-4; clone size: NA; D gene: NA; CDR3 protein: CASSLPHEQFF; CDR3 DNA: TGTGCCAGCAGTTTGCCCCATGAGCAGTTCTTC
J gene: TRBJ2-1; V gene: TRBV5-4; clone size: NA; D gene: TRBD2; CDR3 protein: CASSLGSGGSSYNEQFF; CDR3 DNA: TGTGCCAGCAGCTTGGGGAGCGGGGGGAGCTCCTACAATGAGCAGTTCTTC
J gene: TRBJ1-4; V gene: TRBV10-3; clone size: NA; D gene: TRBD1; CDR3 protein: CAIRQGTNEKLFF; CDR3 DNA: TGTGCCATCCGACAGGGAACTAATGAAAAACTGTTTTTT